The present T cell receptor (beta chain) was sequenced within a study of blood T cells in healthy people across ages. Primed by a sample-barcoded 5' primer and a J-beta primer mix, a second PCR proceeded for about 7 to 12 cycles. TCRdb re-analysed the 5' RACE reads in MiXCR, keeping a single row per CDR3 protein. The sample holds about a million distinct CDR3 sequences, under 50% seen once. The V gene's germline CDR1 is MGHRA and CDR2 YSYEKL. V shed 4 bases, J shed 10 bases, and the junction held 11 bases outside the gene matches. The CDR3 extends over 15 amino acids. J is TRBJ2-1 and V is TRBV4-1; 9 nucleotides agree with TRBD1. What was sequenced was blood. This sequence was found in a man aged 25 to 45 in good health. The chain's CDR3 is CASSLGTDRGGEQFF. The DNA for the CDR3 is TGCGCCAGCAGCCTTGGGACCGACAGGGGGGGAGAGCAGTTCTTC.